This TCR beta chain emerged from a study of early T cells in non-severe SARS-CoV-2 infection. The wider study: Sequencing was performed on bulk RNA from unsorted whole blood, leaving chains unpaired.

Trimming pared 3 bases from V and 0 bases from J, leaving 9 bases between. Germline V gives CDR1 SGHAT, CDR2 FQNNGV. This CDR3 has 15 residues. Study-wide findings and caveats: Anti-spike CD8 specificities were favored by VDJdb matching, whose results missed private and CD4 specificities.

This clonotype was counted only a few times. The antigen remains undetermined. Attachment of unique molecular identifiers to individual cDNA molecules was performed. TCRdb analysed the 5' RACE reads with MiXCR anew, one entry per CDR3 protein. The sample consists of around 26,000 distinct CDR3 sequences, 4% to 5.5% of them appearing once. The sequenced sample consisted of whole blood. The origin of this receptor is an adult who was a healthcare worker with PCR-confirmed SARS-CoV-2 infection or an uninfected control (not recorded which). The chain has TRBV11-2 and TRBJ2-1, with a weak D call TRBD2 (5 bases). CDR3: CASSFGLSSYNEQFF. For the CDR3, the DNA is TGTGCCAGCAGCTTTGGACTTAGCTCCTACAATGAGCAGTTCTTC. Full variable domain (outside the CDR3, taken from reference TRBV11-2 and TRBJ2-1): EAGVAQSPRYKIIEKRQSVAFWCNPISGHATLYWYQQILGQGPKLLIQFQNNGVVDDSQLPKDRFSAERLKGVDSTLKIQPAKLEDSAVYLCASSFGLSSYNEQFFGPGTRLTVL.